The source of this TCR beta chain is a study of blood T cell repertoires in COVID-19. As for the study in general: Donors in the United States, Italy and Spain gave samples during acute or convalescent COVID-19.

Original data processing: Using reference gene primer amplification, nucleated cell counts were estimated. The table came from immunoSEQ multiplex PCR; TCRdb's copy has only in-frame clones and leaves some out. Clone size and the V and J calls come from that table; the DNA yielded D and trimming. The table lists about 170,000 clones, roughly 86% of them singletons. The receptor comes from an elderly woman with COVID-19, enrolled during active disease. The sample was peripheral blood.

The CDR3 nucleotides read TGCGCCAGCAGCTTGGTCGGAGGGGACTACAATGAGCAGTTCTTC. Translating gives CASSLVGGDYNEQFF. The rearrangement uses TRBV5-1 and TRBJ2-1; possibly TRBD2 for D (6 bases). V was clipped by 0 bases and J by 3 bases, with 10 bases between them. This CDR3 comprises 15 residues. Germline CDR1 is SGHRS and CDR2 is YFSETQ.